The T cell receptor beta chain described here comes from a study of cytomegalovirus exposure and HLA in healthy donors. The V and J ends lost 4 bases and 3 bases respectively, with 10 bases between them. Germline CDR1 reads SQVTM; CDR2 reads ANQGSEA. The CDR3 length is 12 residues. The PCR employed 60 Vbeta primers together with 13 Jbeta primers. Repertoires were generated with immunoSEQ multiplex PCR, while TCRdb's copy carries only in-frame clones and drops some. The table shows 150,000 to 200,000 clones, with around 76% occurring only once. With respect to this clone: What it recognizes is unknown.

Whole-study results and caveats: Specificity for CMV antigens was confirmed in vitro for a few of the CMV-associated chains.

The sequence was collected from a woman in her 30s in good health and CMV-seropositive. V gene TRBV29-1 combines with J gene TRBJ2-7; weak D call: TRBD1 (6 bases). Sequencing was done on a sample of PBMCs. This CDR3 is CSVAQGLYEQYF. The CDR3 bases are TGCAGCGTTGCTCAGGGGCTCTACGAGCAGTACTTC.